Each of the 6 T cell receptor beta chains below was sequenced from the same sample in a study of blood T cell repertoires in COVID-19. TCRdb's table, derived via immunoSEQ multiplex PCR, lists solely in-frame clones and lacks some. The table has roughly 48,000 clones, over 85% seen once. The sequenced sample consisted of peripheral blood. The receptors were sampled from a woman aged 80 or over with acute or convalescent COVID-19.

V usage is TRBV2 and J usage is TRBJ1-5, with 9 bases matching TRBD1. CDR3 length: 14 residues. CDR1 and CDR2 from the germline V gene are SNHLY and FYNNEI. With V trimmed by 6 bases and J by 8 bases, 8 bases remained unmatched. In nucleotides, the CDR3 is TGTGCCAGCAGCGGAGACAGGGGGTTCGAGCCCCAGCATTTT. It codes for CASSGDRGFEPQHF.

V gene TRBV27 combines with J gene TRBJ1-3, with D tentatively TRBD1 (6 bases). Germline CDR1 and CDR2: MNHEY and SMNVEV (reference sequence). CDR3 length: 15 residues. Trimming cost V 5 bases and J 2 bases, with 13 bases left between them. The CDR3 loop is CASSLSRDTGNTIYF. CDR3 DNA sequence: TGTGCCAGCAGTCTAAGCCGGGACACTGGAAACACCATATATTTT.

The chain has TRBV11-2 and TRBJ2-2, with a weak D call TRBD2 (6 bases). CDR1 and CDR2 from the germline V gene are SGHAT and FQNNGV. The CDR3 has 16 amino acids. Trimming cost V 7 bases and J 2 bases, with 17 bases left between them. The CDR3 protein is CASTPRAGHNTGELFF. CDR3 in DNA: TGTGCCAGCACCCCTAGGGCGGGGCATAACACCGGGGAGCTGTTTTTT.

This chain links TRBV30 with TRBJ2-7, with 9 bases identical to TRBD1. Germline CDR1 is GTSNPN and CDR2 is SVGIG (reference sequence). The CDR3 loop spans 14 amino acids. Trimming took 6 bases from V and 4 from J; bases not matched to a gene: 10. CDR3 sequence: CACQTGGKIYEQYF. The DNA for the CDR3 is TGTGCCTGCCAGACAGGGGGAAAAATTTACGAGCAGTACTTC. The variable domain in full, with the rest retrieved from reference TRBV30 and TRBJ2-7, is SQTIHQWPATLVQPVGSPLSLECTVEGTSNPNLYWYRQAAGRGLQLLFYSVGIGQISSEVPQNLSASRPQDRQFILSSKKLLLSDSGFYLCACQTGGKIYEQYFGPGTRLTVT.

The V gene is TRBV9, the J gene TRBJ2-5; 12 bases fit TRBD2. With V trimmed by 4 bases and J by 4 bases, 5 bases remained unmatched. Per the germline V gene, CDR1 is SGDLS and CDR2 is YYNGEE. The CDR3 length is 15 residues. The CDR3 here is CASSTRLAGAETQYF. The CDR3 coding sequence is TGTGCCAGCAGCACCCGACTAGCGGGGGCAGAGACCCAGTACTTC.

The chain is built from TRBV15 and TRBJ2-3, with 10 bases matching TRBD2. The junction had 13 bases not matched to a gene; V was cut back by 8 bases and J by 5 bases. Germline CDR1 LNHNV, CDR2 YYDKDF (reference sequence). This CDR3 spans 16 amino acids. The CDR3 DNA reads TGTGCCACCGGGCAGCGGGGGGGCATCCGGGTAGATACGCAGTATTTT. Amino acids: CATGQRGGIRVDTQYF.